The subject of this entry is one TCR beta chain. The data were taken from a study of blood T cell repertoires in COVID-19. Germline-derived CDR1 and CDR2 are SQVTM and ANQGSEA. Trimming removed 5 bases from V and 1 base from J, with 11 bases in between. The CDR3 sequence is 13 residues long. TCRdb's table, derived via immunoSEQ multiplex PCR, lists solely in-frame clones and lacks some. The top ten clones hold roughly 0.43% of a sample with nearly 90,000 clones, more than 70% of them seen once. The TCR was taken from a man aged 60 to 69 with acute or convalescent COVID-19. The V call is TRBV29-1, the J call TRBJ1-1; D uncertain. Source material: peripheral blood. The CDR3 protein is CSVPATGNTEAFF. The CDR3 nucleotides are TGCAGCGTTCCTGCTACTGGGAACACTGAAGCTTTCTTT.